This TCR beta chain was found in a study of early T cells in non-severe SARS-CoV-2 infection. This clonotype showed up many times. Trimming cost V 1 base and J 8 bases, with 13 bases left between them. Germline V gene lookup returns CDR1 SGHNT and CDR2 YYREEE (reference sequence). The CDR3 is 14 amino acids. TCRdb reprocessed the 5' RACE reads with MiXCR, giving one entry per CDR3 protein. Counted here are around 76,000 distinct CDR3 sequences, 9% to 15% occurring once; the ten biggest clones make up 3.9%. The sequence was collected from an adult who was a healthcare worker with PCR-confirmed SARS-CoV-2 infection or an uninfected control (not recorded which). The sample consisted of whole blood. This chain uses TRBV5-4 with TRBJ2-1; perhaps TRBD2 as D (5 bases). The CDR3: CASSLRLSGDEQFF. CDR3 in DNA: TGTGCCAGCAGCTTGAGGCTGTCCGGGGATGAGCAGTTCTTC.